Included here is one T cell receptor beta chain sequence, with context. Its target is not known. There are 14 residues in the CDR3. From germline, CDR1 is SQVTM and CDR2 ANQGSEA. V was trimmed by 3 bases and J by 4 bases, leaving 13 bases between them. TCRbeta libraries were built with three rounds of nested PCR, modified from ARM-PCR. TCRdb passed the multiplex PCR reads through MiXCR, listing each CDR3 protein once. Of some 100,000 distinct CDR3 sequences in the sample, 75% to 85% were seen once. The template was RNA from unsorted bulk tissue. This non-tumor lung sample came from over 3 cm beyond the tumor edge. Between August and November 2014, newly diagnosed, chemotherapy-naive lung cancer patients underwent thoracic surgery in China. The record originates from a study of tumor and adjacent non-tumor tissue in lung cancer. Regarding the study as a whole: Higher tumor TCR diversity was associated with shorter survival. Normal lung showed higher cumulative top 100 clone frequency than tumor.

Sample: distant non-tumor lung tissue. The receptor was isolated from a man between 60 and 70 years old with small cell lung cancer. The chain combines TRBV29-1 with TRBJ2-1; tentative D call: TRBD2 (5 bases). The DNA of the CDR3 is TGCAGCGTTGATGGTATTTGCGGGTACAATGAGCAGTTCTTC. It is translated as CSVDGICGYNEQFF.